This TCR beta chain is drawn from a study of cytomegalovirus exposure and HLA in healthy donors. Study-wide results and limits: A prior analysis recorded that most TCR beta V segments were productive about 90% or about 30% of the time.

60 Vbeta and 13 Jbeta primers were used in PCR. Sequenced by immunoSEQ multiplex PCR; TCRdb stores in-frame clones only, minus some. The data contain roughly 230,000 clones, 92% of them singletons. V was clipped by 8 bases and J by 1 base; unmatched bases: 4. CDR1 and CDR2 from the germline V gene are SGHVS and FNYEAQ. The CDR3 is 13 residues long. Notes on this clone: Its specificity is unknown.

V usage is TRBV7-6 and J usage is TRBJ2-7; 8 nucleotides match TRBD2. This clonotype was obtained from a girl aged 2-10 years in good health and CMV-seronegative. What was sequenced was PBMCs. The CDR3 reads CASAASGSYEQYF. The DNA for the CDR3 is TGTGCCAGCGCGGCTAGCGGGTCCTACGAGCAGTACTTC.